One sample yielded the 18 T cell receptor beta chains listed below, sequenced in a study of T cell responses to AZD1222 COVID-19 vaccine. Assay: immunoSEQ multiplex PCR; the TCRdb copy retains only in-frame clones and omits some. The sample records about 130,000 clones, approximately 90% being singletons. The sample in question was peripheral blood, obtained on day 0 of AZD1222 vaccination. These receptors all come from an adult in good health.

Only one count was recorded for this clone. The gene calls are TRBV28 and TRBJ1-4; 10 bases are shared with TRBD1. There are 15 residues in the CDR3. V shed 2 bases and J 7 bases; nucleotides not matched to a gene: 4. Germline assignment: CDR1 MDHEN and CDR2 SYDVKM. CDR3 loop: CASSLPTGGGEKLFF. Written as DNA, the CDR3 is TGTGCCAGCAGTTTACCGACAGGGGGCGGTGAAAAACTGTTTTTT.

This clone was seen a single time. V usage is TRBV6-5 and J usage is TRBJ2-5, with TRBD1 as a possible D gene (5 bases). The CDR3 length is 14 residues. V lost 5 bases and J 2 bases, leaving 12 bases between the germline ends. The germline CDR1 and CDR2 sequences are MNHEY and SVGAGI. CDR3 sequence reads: CASSRTRVQETQYF. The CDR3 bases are TGTGCCAGCAGTCGGACACGCGTACAAGAGACCCAGTACTTC.

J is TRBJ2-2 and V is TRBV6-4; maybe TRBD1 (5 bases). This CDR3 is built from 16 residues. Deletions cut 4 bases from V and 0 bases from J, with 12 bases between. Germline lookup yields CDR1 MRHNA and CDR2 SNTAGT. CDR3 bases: TGTGCCAGCAGTGTTCGACAGACTTCGAACACCGGGGAGCTGTTTTTT. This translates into CASSVRQTSNTGELFF.

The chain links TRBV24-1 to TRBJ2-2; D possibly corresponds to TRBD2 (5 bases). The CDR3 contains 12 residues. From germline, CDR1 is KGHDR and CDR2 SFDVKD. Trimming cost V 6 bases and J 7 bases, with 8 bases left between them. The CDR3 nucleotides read TGTGCCACCAGTCACCGGGACGGGGAGCTGTTTTTT. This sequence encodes CATSHRDGELFF.

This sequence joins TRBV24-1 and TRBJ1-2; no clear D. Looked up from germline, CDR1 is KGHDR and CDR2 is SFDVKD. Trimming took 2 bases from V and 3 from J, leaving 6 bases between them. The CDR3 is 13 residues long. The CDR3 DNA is TGTGCCACCAGTGATTCGTCAGACTATGGCTACACCTTC. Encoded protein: CATSDSSDYGYTF.

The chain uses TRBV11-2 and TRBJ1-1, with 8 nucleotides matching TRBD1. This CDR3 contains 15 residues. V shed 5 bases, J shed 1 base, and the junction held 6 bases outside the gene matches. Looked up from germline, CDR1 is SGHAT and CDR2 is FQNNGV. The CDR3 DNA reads TGTGCCAGCAGCACTCCGGGACAGGAGAACACTGAAGCTTTCTTT. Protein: CASSTPGQENTEAFF. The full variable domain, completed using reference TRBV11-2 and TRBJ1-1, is EAGVAQSPRYKIIEKRQSVAFWCNPISGHATLYWYQQILGQGPKLLIQFQNNGVVDDSQLPKDRFSAERLKGVDSTLKIQPAKLEDSAVYLCASSTPGQENTEAFFGQGTRLTVV.

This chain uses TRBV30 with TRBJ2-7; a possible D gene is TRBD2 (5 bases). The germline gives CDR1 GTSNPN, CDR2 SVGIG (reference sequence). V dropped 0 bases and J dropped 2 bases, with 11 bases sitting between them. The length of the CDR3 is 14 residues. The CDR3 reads CAWSVQGGAYEQYF. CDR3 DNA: TGTGCCTGGAGTGTACAAGGAGGAGCCTACGAGCAGTACTTC.

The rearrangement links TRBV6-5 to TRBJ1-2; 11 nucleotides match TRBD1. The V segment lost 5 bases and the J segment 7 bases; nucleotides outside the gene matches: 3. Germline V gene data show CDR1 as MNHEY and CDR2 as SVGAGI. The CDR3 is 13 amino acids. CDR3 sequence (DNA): TGTGCCAGCAGTACGGACAGGGGGCTTGGCTACACCTTC. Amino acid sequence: CASSTDRGLGYTF.

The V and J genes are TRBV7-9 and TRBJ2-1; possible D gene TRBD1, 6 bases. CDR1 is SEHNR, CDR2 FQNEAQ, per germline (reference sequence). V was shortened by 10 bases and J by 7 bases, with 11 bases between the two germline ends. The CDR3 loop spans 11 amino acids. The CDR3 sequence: CATRGSNEQFF. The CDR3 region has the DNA TGTGCCACTAGGGGGTCGAATGAGCAGTTCTTC.

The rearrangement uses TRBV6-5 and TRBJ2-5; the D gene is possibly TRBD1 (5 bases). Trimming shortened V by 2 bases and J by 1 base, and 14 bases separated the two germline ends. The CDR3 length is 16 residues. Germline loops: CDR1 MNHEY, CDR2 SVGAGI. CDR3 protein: CASSYGATLAQETQYF. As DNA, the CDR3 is TGTGCCAGCAGTTACGGGGCTACTTTAGCCCAAGAGACCCAGTACTTC.

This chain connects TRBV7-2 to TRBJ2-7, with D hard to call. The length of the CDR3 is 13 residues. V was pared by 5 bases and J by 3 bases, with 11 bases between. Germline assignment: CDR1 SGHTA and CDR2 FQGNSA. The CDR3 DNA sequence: TGTGCCAGCAGCAGCCGGGCCGGCTACGAGCAGTACTTC. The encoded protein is CASSSRAGYEQYF.

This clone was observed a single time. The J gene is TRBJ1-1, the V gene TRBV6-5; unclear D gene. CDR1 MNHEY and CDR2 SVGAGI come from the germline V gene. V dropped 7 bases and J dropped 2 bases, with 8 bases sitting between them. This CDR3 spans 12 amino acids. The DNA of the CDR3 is TGTGCCAGCACCGGCCTTAACACTGAAGCTTTCTTT. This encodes CASTGLNTEAFF.

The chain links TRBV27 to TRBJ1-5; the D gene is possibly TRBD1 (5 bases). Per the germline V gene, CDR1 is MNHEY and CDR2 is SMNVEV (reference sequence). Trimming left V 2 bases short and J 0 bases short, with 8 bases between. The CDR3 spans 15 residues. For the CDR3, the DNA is TGTGCCAGCAGTTTAATAGGGGTTAGCAATCAGCCCCAGCATTTT. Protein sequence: CASSLIGVSNQPQHF.

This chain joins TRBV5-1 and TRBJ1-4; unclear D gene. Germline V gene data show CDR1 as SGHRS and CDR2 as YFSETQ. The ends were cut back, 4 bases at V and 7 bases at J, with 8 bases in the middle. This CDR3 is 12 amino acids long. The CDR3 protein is CASSLAFEKLFF. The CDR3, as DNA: TGCGCCAGCAGCCTTGCTTTTGAAAAACTGTTTTTT. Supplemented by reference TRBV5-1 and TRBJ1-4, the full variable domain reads KAGVTQTPRYLIKTRGQQVTLSCSPISGHRSVSWYQQTPGQGLQFLFEYFSETQRNKGNFPGRFSGRQFSNSRSEMNVSTLELGDSALYLCASSLAFEKLFFGSGTQLSVL.

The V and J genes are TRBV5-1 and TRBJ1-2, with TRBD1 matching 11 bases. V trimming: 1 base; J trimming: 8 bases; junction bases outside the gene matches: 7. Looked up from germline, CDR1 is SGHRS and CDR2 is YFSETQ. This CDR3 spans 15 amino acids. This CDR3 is CASSLQSGTGGGYTF. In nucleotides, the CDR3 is TGCGCCAGCAGCTTGCAGTCCGGGACAGGGGGAGGCTACACCTTC.

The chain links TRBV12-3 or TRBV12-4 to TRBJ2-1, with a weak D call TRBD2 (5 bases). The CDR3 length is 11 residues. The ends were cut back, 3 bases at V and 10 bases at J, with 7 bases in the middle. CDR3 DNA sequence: TGTGCCAGCAGTTTGTCGGGGGAGCAGTTCTTC. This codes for CASSLSGEQFF.

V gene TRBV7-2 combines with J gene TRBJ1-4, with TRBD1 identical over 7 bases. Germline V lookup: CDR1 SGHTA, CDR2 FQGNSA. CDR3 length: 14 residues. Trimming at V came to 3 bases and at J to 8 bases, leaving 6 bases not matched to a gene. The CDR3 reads CASSLRQGGEKLFF. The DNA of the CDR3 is TGTGCCAGCAGCTTGCGACAGGGTGGGGAAAAACTGTTTTTT.

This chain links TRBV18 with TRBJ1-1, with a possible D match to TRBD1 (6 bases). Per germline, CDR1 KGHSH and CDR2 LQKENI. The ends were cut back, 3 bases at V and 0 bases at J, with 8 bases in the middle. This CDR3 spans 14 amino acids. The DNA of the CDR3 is TGTGCCAGCTCACCGGGGGCCTTGAACACTGAAGCTTTCTTT. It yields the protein CASSPGALNTEAFF.